Listed below are T cell receptor beta chains from one sample, sequenced in a study of T cell repertoires in cytomegalovirus infection. In TCRdb, the reads were re-called with MiXCR into one record per CDR3 protein. Altogether about 240,000 distinct CDR3 sequences are present, 10% to 15% being singletons, with the ten largest covering 1.5% to 2%. The sample comprised PBMCs. These receptors were taken from a human donor in good health (CMV status not recorded). Some clones in this sample may be carry-over from other donors' samples. The CDR3 runs from the conserved cysteine through the conserved F or W.

j_gene,v_gene,CDR3aa
TRBJ1-1,TRBV7-2,CASSLAKGAFTEAFF
TRBJ2-6,TRBV9,CASSPLDRVSTSGANVLTF
TRBJ2-7,TRBV7-6,CASSGSGWEQYF
TRBJ1-2,TRBV20-1,CSARDPRGPGYTF
TRBJ2-3,TRBV6-1,CASSRTSGAPDTQYF
TRBJ1-3,TRBV6-2/TRBV6-3,CAHRGTTGNTIYF
TRBJ1-1,TRBV29-1,CSVDENTEAFF
TRBJ2-4,TRBV15,CATSRDYGDEAKNIQYF
TRBJ2-2,TRBV19,CASSDTIGSGGELFF
TRBJ2-2,TRBV7-6,CASSPRTTGELFF
TRBJ2-7,TRBV2,CASSETSGSNIEQYF
TRBJ2-1,TRBV29-1,CSVTGTDYNEQFF
TRBJ1-1,TRBV28,CASSLLAANTEAFF
TRBJ1-1,TRBV12-3/TRBV12-4,CASSAFSRGKNTEAFF
TRBJ2-3,TRBV2,CASSVAGEVADTQYF
TRBJ1-1,TRBV27,CASSLSIQWGNTEAFF
TRBJ1-1,TRBV7-3,CASSPYPRNTEAFF
TRBJ2-2,TRBV12-3/TRBV12-4,CASRTGGNTGELFF
TRBJ1-4,TRBV7-8,CASSLDAGTGGWEKLFF
TRBJ1-1,TRBV11-1,CASSRATGVNTEAFF
TRBJ1-4,TRBV6-5,CASSLDTSADEKLFF
TRBJ1-4,TRBV7-2,CASSFRGGGSEKLFF
TRBJ2-7,TRBV20-1,CSASDPIQGSGISYEQYF
TRBJ1-1,TRBV4-1,CASSHGWGFQGAATEAFF
TRBJ2-7,TRBV7-2,CASSSWGEEQYF
TRBJ2-7,TRBV7-2,CASSLVRQGDLEQYF
TRBJ2-1,TRBV7-9,CASSLGAPSWDEQFF
TRBJ2-4,TRBV20-1,CSARGTSGVVAKNIQYF
TRBJ2-7,TRBV4-1,CASSRRGQGKSEQYF
TRBJ2-7,TRBV7-2,CASSLVARSTTEQYF
TRBJ1-1,TRBV5-1,CASSFDGLNTEAFF
TRBJ2-1,TRBV7-2,CASSLEGGIYNEQFF
TRBJ1-5,TRBV6-2/TRBV6-3,CASSWDGSNQPQHF
TRBJ2-7,TRBV29-1,CSVRTGSYEQYF
TRBJ2-2,TRBV11-1,CASTSWAGEMAGELFF
TRBJ2-5,TRBV11-2,CASSFSTQGGETQYF
TRBJ2-1,TRBV29-1,CSVSTGGGAGEQFF
TRBJ1-2,TRBV7-2,CASSNANYGYTF